This is a list of T cell receptor beta chains from one sample in a study of control samples from healthy donors and cancer patients. Sequencing used immunoSEQ multiplex PCR; TCRdb keeps in-frame clones, though not all of them. Here the sample spans about 15,000 clones, 70% to 85% being singletons. Sequenced input: formalin-fixed, paraffin-embedded tissue. The receptors come from a female donor with lung cancer. Each CDR3 is given with its conserved first and last residue. Each record gives: CDR3 DNA, CDR3 protein, clone size, D gene, J gene, V gene, CDR3 length. The D gene is left open where the match is weak. Some rows have no size entry. The others give once, few or many, or a class for an expanded clone.

CDR3nt: TGTGCCAGCAGCCCGGGACAGAGCTCTGGAAACACCATATATTTT
CDR3aa: CASSPGQSSGNTIYF
abundance: few
d_gene: TRBD1
j_gene: TRBJ1-3
v_gene: TRBV11-3
len: 15

CDR3nt: TGTGCCAGCAGCTTTCCTAGAATCTCCTACAATGAGCAGTTCTTC
CDR3aa: CASSFPRISYNEQFF
abundance: NA
d_gene: NA
j_gene: TRBJ2-1
v_gene: TRBV7-9
len: 15

CDR3nt: TGTGCCAGCAGCCCCCTACAGGGGTCCTACGAGCAGTACTTC
CDR3aa: CASSPLQGSYEQYF
abundance: NA
d_gene: TRBD1
j_gene: TRBJ2-7
v_gene: TRBV11-2
len: 14

CDR3nt: TGTGCCATCAGTGCGGCAGGGGTAAAAGAGACCCAGTACTTC
CDR3aa: CAISAAGVKETQYF
abundance: NA
d_gene: NA
j_gene: TRBJ2-5
v_gene: TRBV10-3
len: 14

CDR3nt: TGTGCCAGCAATCGGCTACTTCAGGGAAAAACCTACGAGCAGTACTTC
CDR3aa: CASNRLLQGKTYEQYF
abundance: NA
d_gene: NA
j_gene: TRBJ2-7
v_gene: TRBV7-3
len: 16

CDR3nt: TGTGCCAGCAGCCCGGGACAGGGTTTATCTGAAAAACTGTTTTTT
CDR3aa: CASSPGQGLSEKLFF
abundance: NA
d_gene: TRBD1
j_gene: TRBJ1-4
v_gene: TRBV2
len: 15

CDR3nt: TGTGCCAGCAGCTTTAACAGGGACTCCTACGAGCAGTACTTC
CDR3aa: CASSFNRDSYEQYF
abundance: NA
d_gene: NA
j_gene: TRBJ2-7
v_gene: TRBV5-5
len: 14

CDR3nt: TGTGCCAGCAGAGTGCCCCGGAGCACTGAAGCTTTCTTT
CDR3aa: CASRVPRSTEAFF
abundance: NA
d_gene: NA
j_gene: TRBJ1-1
v_gene: TRBV2
len: 13

CDR3nt: TGTGCCAGCAGTTACCTCGGGAGGTGGAACACCGGGGAGCTGTTTTTT
CDR3aa: CASSYLGRWNTGELFF
abundance: NA
d_gene: TRBD2
j_gene: TRBJ2-2
v_gene: TRBV6-2/TRBV6-3
len: 16

CDR3nt: TGTGCCAGCAGCTTATTAACAGCTACGAACACCGGGGAGCTGTTTTTT
CDR3aa: CASSLLTATNTGELFF
abundance: NA
d_gene: NA
j_gene: TRBJ2-2
v_gene: TRBV7-8
len: 16

CDR3nt: TGCGCCAGCAGCCAAGTCCTGACAGGCTCGTCTGGAAACACCATATATTTT
CDR3aa: CASSQVLTGSSGNTIYF
abundance: NA
d_gene: NA
j_gene: TRBJ1-3
v_gene: TRBV4-1
len: 17

CDR3nt: TGTGCCAGCAGCTCGACAGGGGGCGCCCCGGGGGAGCAGTACTTC
CDR3aa: CASSSTGGAPGEQYF
abundance: NA
d_gene: TRBD1
j_gene: TRBJ2-7
v_gene: TRBV7-3
len: 15

CDR3nt: TGTGCCAGCAGCTTAGACAGGAGGGGACGTTCACCCCTCCACTTT
CDR3aa: CASSLDRRGRSPLHF
abundance: NA
d_gene: NA
j_gene: TRBJ1-6
v_gene: TRBV7-2
len: 15

CDR3nt: TGTGCCAGCAGCCTGGGGGGACAGGGGAACACTGAAGCTTTCTTT
CDR3aa: CASSLGGQGNTEAFF
abundance: NA
d_gene: TRBD1
j_gene: TRBJ1-1
v_gene: TRBV27
len: 15

CDR3nt: TGCGCCAGCAGCCAAGTAGGGGTGGGGTACAATGAGCAGTTCTTC
CDR3aa: CASSQVGVGYNEQFF
abundance: NA
d_gene: NA
j_gene: TRBJ2-1
v_gene: TRBV4-3
len: 15

CDR3nt: TGCGCCAGCAGCCAAGATGCAGGGAACGAAGTCTATGGCTACACCTTC
CDR3aa: CASSQDAGNEVYGYTF
abundance: NA
d_gene: NA
j_gene: TRBJ1-2
v_gene: TRBV4-1
len: 16

CDR3nt: TGTGCCAGCAGCTTGGGGGGAAAACAAGAGACCCAGTACTTC
CDR3aa: CASSLGGKQETQYF
abundance: once
d_gene: NA
j_gene: TRBJ2-5
v_gene: TRBV7-2
len: 14

CDR3nt: TGTGCCAGCTCTGAGACAGGGCGTTTAGACGAGCAGTACTTC
CDR3aa: CASSETGRLDEQYF
abundance: NA
d_gene: TRBD1
j_gene: TRBJ2-7
v_gene: TRBV27
len: 14

CDR3nt: TGTGCCAGCAGCTCCTCGATTGGAAACACCATATATTTT
CDR3aa: CASSSSIGNTIYF
abundance: few
d_gene: NA
j_gene: TRBJ1-3
v_gene: TRBV7-2
len: 13

CDR3nt: TGTGCCAGCTCACCGATACCCACGGGCGACTATGGCTACACCTTC
CDR3aa: CASSPIPTGDYGYTF
abundance: NA
d_gene: NA
j_gene: TRBJ1-2
v_gene: TRBV18
len: 15

CDR3nt: TGTGCCAGCAGCCCCCGGGACAGGAACACTGAAGCTTTCTTT
CDR3aa: CASSPRDRNTEAFF
abundance: NA
d_gene: TRBD1
j_gene: TRBJ1-1
v_gene: TRBV3-1/TRBV3-2
len: 14

CDR3nt: TGCGCCAGCAGCCAAGAAGGGGGGGGCTCCTACGAGCAGTACTTC
CDR3aa: CASSQEGGGSYEQYF
abundance: NA
d_gene: NA
j_gene: TRBJ2-7
v_gene: TRBV4-1
len: 15

CDR3nt: TGTGCCAGCAGCTTAGGGGGCGGGACTGAAGCTTTCTTT
CDR3aa: CASSLGGGTEAFF
abundance: NA
d_gene: NA
j_gene: TRBJ1-1
v_gene: TRBV7-2
len: 13

CDR3nt: TGTGCCAGCAGTTTTGGCAGTTTGAACACTGAAGCTTTCTTT
CDR3aa: CASSFGSLNTEAFF
abundance: NA
d_gene: NA
j_gene: TRBJ1-1
v_gene: TRBV6-5
len: 14

CDR3nt: TGTGCCAGTAGTTTAGGACACGTCTCTGGGGCCAACGTCCTGACTTTC
CDR3aa: CASSLGHVSGANVLTF
abundance: NA
d_gene: NA
j_gene: TRBJ2-6
v_gene: TRBV19
len: 16

CDR3nt: TGTGCCAGCAGGATCAATGAAAAACTGTTTTTT
CDR3aa: CASRINEKLFF
abundance: NA
d_gene: NA
j_gene: TRBJ1-4
v_gene: TRBV12-3/TRBV12-4
len: 11

CDR3nt: TGTGCCAGCAGCTGGCAGGGGGCGAACCAGCCCCAGCATTTT
CDR3aa: CASSWQGANQPQHF
abundance: NA
d_gene: TRBD1
j_gene: TRBJ1-5
v_gene: TRBV7-8
len: 14

CDR3nt: TGTGCCAGCAGCTTTACGGGACTAGCGGGGGGCGGGGAGACCCAGTACTTC
CDR3aa: CASSFTGLAGGGETQYF
abundance: NA
d_gene: TRBD2
j_gene: TRBJ2-5
v_gene: TRBV7-2
len: 17

CDR3nt: TGTGCCACCAGTGCAGAGAGCACAGATACGCAGTATTTT
CDR3aa: CATSAESTDTQYF
abundance: NA
d_gene: NA
j_gene: TRBJ2-3
v_gene: TRBV24-1
len: 13

CDR3nt: TGTGCCAGCAGCGCGGACAGCCATAGCAATCAGCCCCAGCATTTT
CDR3aa: CASSADSHSNQPQHF
abundance: medium-sized
d_gene: NA
j_gene: TRBJ1-5
v_gene: TRBV2
len: 15